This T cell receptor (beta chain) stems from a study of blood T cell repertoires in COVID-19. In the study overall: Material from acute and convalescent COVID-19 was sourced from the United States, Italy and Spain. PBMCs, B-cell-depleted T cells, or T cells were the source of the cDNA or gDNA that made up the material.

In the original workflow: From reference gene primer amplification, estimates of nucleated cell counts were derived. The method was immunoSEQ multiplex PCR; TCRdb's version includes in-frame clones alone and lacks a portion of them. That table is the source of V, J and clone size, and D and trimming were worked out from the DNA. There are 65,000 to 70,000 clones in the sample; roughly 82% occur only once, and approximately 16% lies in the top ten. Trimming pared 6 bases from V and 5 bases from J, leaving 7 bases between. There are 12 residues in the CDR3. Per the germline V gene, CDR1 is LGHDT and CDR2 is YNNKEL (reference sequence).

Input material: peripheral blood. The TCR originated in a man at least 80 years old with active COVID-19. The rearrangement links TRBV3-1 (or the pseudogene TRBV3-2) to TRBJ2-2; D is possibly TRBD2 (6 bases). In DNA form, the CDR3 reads TGTGCCAGCAGGACTAGGACCGGGGAGCTGTTTTTT. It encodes CASRTRTGELFF.